Below, one T cell receptor beta chain is given with its context. This entry belongs to a study of early T cells in non-severe SARS-CoV-2 infection. TCRdb used MiXCR to reprocess the 5' RACE reads, holding one entry per CDR3 protein. The table has approximately 110,000 distinct CDR3 sequences, around 14% seen once. The CDR3 totals 14 residues. Trimming cost V 4 bases and J 8 bases; bases outside gene matches: 10. The V gene's germline CDR1 is SGHRS and CDR2 YFSETQ. This sequence originates from an adult who was a healthcare worker with PCR-confirmed SARS-CoV-2 infection or an uninfected control (not recorded which). The genes are TRBV5-1 and TRBJ1-1, with 8 bases lining up with TRBD1. Input material: whole blood. The CDR3 sequence is CASSRNFGTGEAFF. In nucleotides, the CDR3 is TGCGCCAGCAGCCGAAATTTCGGGACAGGAGAAGCTTTCTTT.